The TCR beta chain under discussion was sequenced for a study of shared clonotypes between healthy human individuals. In the study overall: The donors, a couple of women and a few men, were aged 18 to 49. Study results and limitations: Clonotypes shared by all four sorted-subset donors had higher generation probabilities than non-shared clonotypes.

Here immunoSEQ multiplex PCR was the method, and the copy in TCRdb shows in-frame clones only, minus some. The sample has some 2,500,000 clones; 85% to 95% are singletons. Germline V gene lookup returns CDR1 SGHTA and CDR2 FQGTGA. The CDR3 has 13 amino acids. V shed 6 bases and J shed 3 bases, with 11 bases lying between them. In its sample, this clone was seen a few times. What it binds is unknown. The TCR originated in a man between 18 and 29 years old in good health. Some clones in this sample may be carry-over from other donors' samples. This chain connects TRBV7-3 to TRBJ1-1; D is undetermined. The sequencing sample was made of naive CD4+ T cells from PBMCs. Sample subset: CD45RA+ positively selected. The CDR3 sequence: CASRLDGYTEAFF. CDR3 DNA sequence: TGTGCCAGCAGGCTGGACGGATACACTGAAGCTTTCTTT.